The 10 T cell receptor beta chains listed next were all sequenced from one sample in a study of cytomegalovirus exposure and HLA in healthy donors. In the PCR, 60 Vbeta and 13 Jbeta primers were used. Here immunoSEQ multiplex PCR was the method, and the copy in TCRdb shows in-frame clones only, minus some. The sample consists of more than 95,000 clones, roughly 80% of them appearing once. The specimen was PBMCs. The receptors were sampled from a man in his fifties or sixties in good health and CMV-seropositive.

V is TRBV4-1 and J is TRBJ2-6, with 9 nucleotides matching TRBD1. The germline V gene has CDR1 MGHRA and CDR2 YSYEKL. The CDR3 loop spans 20 amino acids. With 5 bases clipped from V and 0 bases from J, the junction kept 14 bases outside the gene matches. CDR3 region: CASSASTGGDSHSGANVLTF. The CDR3 DNA reads TGCGCCAGCAGCGCCTCGACAGGGGGTGACTCGCACTCTGGGGCCAACGTCCTGACTTTC.

The chain combines TRBV2 with TRBJ2-3; D is uncertain. Germline CDR1 and CDR2: SNHLY and FYNNEI. This CDR3 comprises 12 residues. With 5 bases removed from V and 0 bases from J, the gap between germline ends came to 3 bases. The CDR3 reads CASSLSTDTQYF. The CDR3 bases are TGTGCCAGCAGTCTTAGCACAGATACGCAGTATTTT.

The chain has TRBV6-5 and TRBJ2-3; the match to TRBD1 covers 9 bases. Looked up from germline, CDR1 is MNHEY and CDR2 is SVGAGI. The CDR3 runs to 15 residues. V gave up 5 bases and J gave up 8 bases; unmatched junction bases: 11. CDR3 loop: CASSRSGQGGVTQYF. DNA for the CDR3: TGTGCCAGCAGTAGATCGGGACAGGGCGGCGTTACGCAGTATTTT.

The genes are TRBV9 and TRBJ2-5; maybe TRBD2 (5 bases). The germline V gene has CDR1 SGDLS and CDR2 YYNGEE. The ends were cut back, 4 bases at V and 0 bases at J, with 10 bases in the middle. The CDR3 length is 14 residues. This chain's CDR3 is CASSTRRYQETQYF. CDR3 nucleotide sequence: TGTGCCAGCAGCACCCGGAGGTACCAAGAGACCCAGTACTTC.

The chain combines TRBV5-1 with TRBJ1-1; TRBD1 might be the D (5 bases). The CDR3 totals 16 residues. Germline V lookup: CDR1 SGHRS, CDR2 YFSETQ. Trimming pared 2 bases from V and 0 bases from J, leaving 14 bases between. The CDR3 nucleotides are TGCGCCAGCAGCTTCAGGCAGGGCGGGATGAACACTGAAGCTTTCTTT. This translates into CASSFRQGGMNTEAFF. Full variable domain (missing parts from reference TRBV5-1 and TRBJ1-1): KAGVTQTPRYLIKTRGQQVTLSCSPISGHRSVSWYQQTPGQGLQFLFEYFSETQRNKGNFPGRFSGRQFSNSRSEMNVSTLELGDSALYLCASSFRQGGMNTEAFFGQGTRLTVV.

This chain joins TRBV5-1 and TRBJ1-1, with D possibly TRBD1 on 6 matching bases. This CDR3 is built from 15 residues. Trimming stripped 0 bases from V and 1 base from J, with 10 bases between. CDR1 and CDR2 from the germline V gene are SGHRS and YFSETQ. This CDR3 reads CASSLGQGSNTEAFF. CDR3 DNA: TGCGCCAGCAGCTTGGGTCAGGGGTCGAACACTGAAGCTTTCTTT.

The chain joins TRBV2 to TRBJ2-1; 10 nucleotides line up with TRBD1. Trimming at V came to 6 bases and at J to 5 bases, leaving 1 base not matched to a gene. The CDR3 runs 13 residues. Per the germline V gene, CDR1 is SNHLY and CDR2 is FYNNEI. CDR3 residues: CASRGTGDNEQFF. The CDR3, as DNA: TGTGCCAGCAGAGGGACAGGGGACAATGAGCAGTTCTTC.

In this sample, this clone turned up a few times. The J gene is TRBJ1-3, the V gene TRBV30, with a weak D call TRBD1 (5 bases). Between the trimmed V and J ends, which lost 2 bases and 0 bases, there was a span of 8 bases. Germline V gene lookup returns CDR1 GTSNPN and CDR2 SVGIG (reference sequence). There are 14 residues in the CDR3. Here the CDR3 reads CAWSQGFSGNTIYF. CDR3 nucleotides: TGTGCCTGGAGTCAGGGTTTCTCTGGAAACACCATATATTTT.

The chain couples TRBV27 to TRBJ1-4; 8 bases line up with TRBD1. Germline trimming cut 5 bases from V and 7 bases from J; bases unmatched to any gene: 15. Germline loops: CDR1 MNHEY, CDR2 SMNVEV (reference sequence). The CDR3 sequence is 17 residues long. In nucleotides, the CDR3 is TGTGCCAGCAGTCTACGTCTGCGCGGACAGGGAACTGAAAAACTGTTTTTT. It encodes CASSLRLRGQGTEKLFF.

The chain joins TRBV5-4 to TRBJ1-4; D is undetermined. The V and J ends lost 3 bases and 10 bases respectively, with 25 bases between them. Per germline, CDR1 SGHNT and CDR2 YYREEE (reference sequence). The CDR3 is made up of 17 amino acids. This CDR3 is CASSSTNPGTKVGKLFF. The DNA for the CDR3 is TGTGCCAGCAGCTCTACAAATCCGGGAACTAAAGTGGGAAAACTGTTTTTT.